The 26 T cell receptor beta chains below come from one sample, sequenced in a study of T cells in Graves' hyperthyroidism and ophthalmopathy. The TCR beta CDR3 regions underwent amplification using RNA transcripts as the source. The primer set for the first-round RT-PCR of the TCR CDR3 was HTBI. TCRdb independently ran MiXCR on the multiplex PCR reads; one entry per CDR3 protein. The data hold around 700,000 distinct CDR3 sequences, with roughly a third observed a single time. The sample comprised blood. These receptor sequences come from a woman between 40 and 55 years old with Graves' hyperthyroidism.

This clonotype was seen more than once but under ten times. The chain recombines TRBV6-2 or TRBV6-3 with TRBJ2-7; the match to TRBD2 covers 14 bases. With 6 bases clipped from V and 6 bases from J, the junction kept 16 bases outside the gene matches. Germline V gene sequence: CDR1 MNHEY, CDR2 SVGEGT. The CDR3 contains 18 residues. CDR3 in amino acids: CASRPAFGLAGGGSEQYF. As DNA, the CDR3 is TGTGCCAGCAGGCCTGCTTTTGGACTAGCGGGAGGAGGGAGCGAGCAGTACTTC.

This clonotype appeared many times. The V and J genes are TRBV7-2 and TRBJ1-3; D not certain. Germline assignment: CDR1 SGHTA and CDR2 FQGNSA. V gave up 0 bases and J gave up 5 bases, with 8 bases separating them. The CDR3 loop spans 14 amino acids. The CDR3 DNA reads TGTGCCAGCAGCTTAGCGCGGGCGAGAAACACCATATATTTT. This sequence encodes CASSLARARNTIYF.

This clonotype has a handful of counts. The chain links TRBV2 to TRBJ2-2; tentatively, D is TRBD2 (5 bases). Looked up from germline, CDR1 is SNHLY and CDR2 is FYNNEI. Trimming removed 5 bases at V and 0 bases at J, with 13 bases between. The CDR3 extends over 16 amino acids. CDR3 sequence reads: CASSTDGLANTGELFF. CDR3 in DNA: TGTGCCAGCAGTACAGACGGACTCGCGAACACCGGGGAGCTGTTTTTT.

A few counts support this clonotype. The chain uses TRBV18 and TRBJ1-2; TRBD1 might be the D (6 bases). Trimming left V 0 bases short and J 5 bases short, with 13 bases between. Germline assignment: CDR1 KGHSH and CDR2 LQKENI. The length of the CDR3 is 15 residues. CDR3 protein: CASSPPADSSYGYTF. The DNA of the CDR3 is TGTGCCAGCTCACCACCTGCGGACAGTTCGTATGGCTACACCTTC.

This clonotype was seen only a few times. The chain employs TRBV5-6 and TRBJ2-7; D might be TRBD1 (6 bases). Germline CDR1 is SGHDT and CDR2 is YYEEEE. Trimming took off 1 base at V and 2 bases at J, with 10 bases between the two ends. The CDR3 length is 14 residues. CDR3: CASSLIDRPYEQYF. In DNA form, the CDR3 reads TGTGCCAGCAGCTTGATCGACAGGCCCTACGAGCAGTACTTC. Complete variable domain (other parts from reference TRBV5-6 and TRBJ2-7): DAGVTQSPTHLIKTRGQQVTLRCSPKSGHDTVSWYQQALGQGPQFIFQYYEEEERQRGNFPDRFSGHQFPNYSSELNVNALLLGDSALYLCASSLIDRPYEQYFGPGTRLTVT.

This clonotype has at least ten counts. V and J are TRBV20-1 and TRBJ2-7; 7 nucleotides match TRBD1. The V and J ends lost 4 bases and 2 bases, in that order; junction bases with no gene match: 5. Germline V lookup: CDR1 DFQATT, CDR2 SNEGSKA (reference sequence). The CDR3 runs 13 residues. The CDR3 DNA follows: TGCAGTGCTACCTGGGACAGACCCTACGAGCAGTACTTC. Translated: CSATWDRPYEQYF.

This clonotype was observed at least ten times. The gene calls are TRBV10-3 and TRBJ2-5; 7 positions match TRBD2. The CDR3 loop spans 13 amino acids. Germline V gene lookup returns CDR1 ENHRY and CDR2 SYGVKD. J was trimmed by 5 bases and V by 6 bases; bases with no gene match: 6. The CDR3 region is CAIRGTNKETQYF. The CDR3 nucleotides are TGTGCCATCAGGGGGACTAATAAGGAGACCCAGTACTTC.

In this sample, this clonotype turned up a few times. The rearrangement links TRBV7-3 to TRBJ1-4, with 7 bases matching TRBD1. The CDR3 totals 14 residues. J was trimmed by 8 bases and V by 5 bases; bases with no gene match: 8. Germline loops: CDR1 SGHTA, CDR2 FQGTGA. CDR3 residues: CASSPTRDREKLFF. The CDR3 DNA sequence: TGTGCCAGCAGCCCCACCCGGGACAGAGAAAAACTGTTTTTT.

The chain uses TRBV2 and TRBJ2-7; the D gene is possibly TRBD1 (6 bases). The V end lost 8 bases, the J end lost 3 bases, and 14 bases lay between the germline ends. This CDR3 is 13 amino acids long. The germline gives CDR1 SNHLY, CDR2 FYNNEI. The CDR3 DNA reads as TGTGCCAGCTCACCGGCAGGGGTCTACGAGCAGTACTTC. It encodes CASSPAGVYEQYF.

The genes are TRBV10-3 and TRBJ1-4, with D possibly TRBD1 on 5 matching bases. V shed 10 bases and J shed 2 bases, with 26 bases lying between them. This CDR3 has 18 residues. CDR1 ENHRY and CDR2 SYGVKD come from the germline V gene. Here the CDR3 reads CATRPRAGFWGTNEKLFF. In DNA form, the CDR3 reads TGTGCCACCCGCCCTAGGGCGGGTTTCTGGGGCACTAATGAAAAACTGTTTTTT.

Details on this clonotype: This could be a read error, since a much larger clone is one nucleotide away. J is TRBJ2-5 and V is TRBV19; 7 nucleotides agree with TRBD2. This CDR3 has 16 amino acids. Germline V gene sequence: CDR1 LNHDA, CDR2 SQIVND (reference sequence). The CDR3 nucleotides read TGTGCCAGTAGCCTTTCGCTTACCGGGAGGCAGGAGACCCCGTACTTC. Amino acids: CASSLSLTGRQETPYF.

This clonotype has only one observation. The rearrangement links TRBV12-3 or TRBV12-4 to TRBJ2-2, with 9 bases aligning to TRBD1. J lost 3 bases, V lost 8 bases, and 7 bases had no gene match. This CDR3 contains 15 residues. The CDR3 reads CASLGDRVDTGELFF. The DNA for the CDR3 is TGTGCCAGCCTCGGGGACAGGGTCGACACCGGGGAGCTGTTTTTT.

The chain recombines TRBV29-1 with TRBJ1-5; the D is unclear. The V gene lost 4 bases and the J gene lost 2 bases, with 21 bases spanning the gap. Germline CDR1 and CDR2: SQVTM and ANQGSEA. This CDR3 spans 17 amino acids. The CDR3 region is CSVAEDPNLSGNQPQHF. DNA for the CDR3: TGCAGCGTTGCGGAGGACCCTAATTTATCTGGCAATCAGCCCCAGCATTTT.

V is TRBV19 and J is TRBJ2-1; 8 nucleotides align to TRBD2. Germline CDR1 reads LNHDA; CDR2 reads SQIVND (reference sequence). The junction had 3 bases not matched to a gene; V was cut back by 3 bases and J by 5 bases. This CDR3 comprises 14 residues. The CDR3 DNA reads as TGTGCCAGTAGTATTCGGCGGGGGGACAATGAGCAGTTCTTC. It specifies CASSIRRGDNEQFF.

This clonotype showed up many times. The rearrangement joins TRBV7-9 to TRBJ2-7; no clear D gene. This CDR3 is 14 amino acids long. Trimming removed 1 base at V and 8 bases at J, with 15 bases between. The V gene's germline CDR1 is SEHNR and CDR2 FQNEAQ (reference sequence). CDR3 bases: TGTGCCAGCAGCTTAGAGATCTTCGCAGTCCAGCAGTACTTC. It yields the protein CASSLEIFAVQQYF.

Many counts were recorded for this clonotype. The V and J genes are TRBV20-1 and TRBJ1-1; D unresolved. Trimming removed 5 bases at V and 6 bases at J, with 10 bases between. The CDR3 contains 11 residues. The germline V gene encodes CDR1 DFQATT and CDR2 SNEGSKA (reference sequence). CDR3 sequence (DNA): TGCAGTGCTGACTCTTACCCTGAAGCTTTCTTT. It specifies CSADSYPEAFF.

This clonotype was detected ten times or more. The chain carries TRBV19 and TRBJ1-5; D is ambiguous. The germline V gene encodes CDR1 LNHDA and CDR2 SQIVND (reference sequence). The CDR3 runs to 13 residues. V lost 5 bases and J 4 bases, leaving 9 bases between the germline ends. The CDR3 region is CASSGSFNQPQHF. CDR3 nucleotides: TGTGCCAGTAGTGGGTCCTTTAATCAGCCCCAGCATTTT.

This chain joins TRBV10-3 and TRBJ1-1, with D uncertain. The CDR3 runs to 16 residues. The V end lost 6 bases, the J end lost 8 bases, and 25 bases lay between the germline ends. Germline values: CDR1 ENHRY, CDR2 SYGVKD. CDR3 bases: TGTGCCATCAGAACCTTGACCGGCGTAAGGCAAACAGAAGCTTTCTTT. Residues: CAIRTLTGVRQTEAFF.

DNA of the CDR3: TGTGCCAGCAGCTTGGGTCCCGTCTCCTACGAGCAGTACTTC. Residues: CASSLGPVSYEQYF. The chain joins TRBV11-2 to TRBJ2-7, with D unclear. The CDR3 is made up of 14 amino acids. Deletions cut 3 bases from V and 0 bases from J, with 9 bases between. CDR1 and CDR2 (germline): SGHAT, FQNNGV.

This clonotype was seen a few times. This rearrangement joins TRBV29-1 to TRBJ1-2; maybe TRBD1 (5 bases). Trimming took off 0 bases at V and 2 bases at J, with 13 bases between the two ends. The CDR3 consists of 15 residues. Per the germline V gene, CDR1 is SQVTM and CDR2 is ANQGSEA. The CDR3 DNA sequence: TGCAGCGTTGAAGATGATGCGGGGGAGAACTATGGCTACACCTTC. Encoded protein: CSVEDDAGENYGYTF.

Ten or more counts support this clonotype. This chain connects TRBV4-3 to TRBJ2-7, with 7 bases fitting TRBD2. Per germline, CDR1 LGHNA and CDR2 YSLEER. V gave up 1 base and J gave up 0 bases; unmatched junction bases: 6. The CDR3 is made up of 16 amino acids. The CDR3: CASSQVASGYSYEQYF. Written as DNA, the CDR3 is TGCGCCAGCAGCCAAGTCGCTAGCGGATACTCCTACGAGCAGTACTTC.

This clonotype was observed a handful of times. The chain employs TRBV7-8 and TRBJ1-1, with TRBD1 identical over 8 bases. The CDR3 is 13 residues long. In germline, CDR1 is SGHVS, CDR2 FQNEAQ. V was clipped by 5 bases and J by 10 bases; unmatched bases: 9. For the CDR3, the DNA is TGTGCCAGCAGCACTATATCCACAGGGGGAGCTTTCTTT. It codes for CASSTISTGGAFF. The variable domain in full, completed from reference TRBV7-8 and TRBJ1-1, reads GAGVSQSPRYKVAKRGQDVALRCDPISGHVSLFWYQQALGQGPEFLTYFQNEAQLDKSGLPSDRFFAERPEGSVSTLKIQRTQQEDSAVYLCASSTISTGGAFFGQGTRLTVV.

This rearrangement joins TRBV12-3 or TRBV12-4 to TRBJ1-1, with TRBD1 as a possible D gene (5 bases). V lost 2 bases and J lost 2, with 18 bases in between. The CDR3 spans 17 residues. The CDR3 region has the DNA TGTGCCAGCAGTTTAAATGGGCGGGGGACGGGAAACACTGAAGCTTTCTTT. Translation: CASSLNGRGTGNTEAFF.

The chain uses TRBV7-9 and TRBJ2-7, with 7 bases identical to TRBD2. The germline gives CDR1 SEHNR, CDR2 FQNEAQ (reference sequence). The CDR3 has 17 amino acids. Trimming took 4 bases from V and 7 from J; bases not matched to a gene: 19. The CDR3 region has the DNA TGTGCCAGCAGCTCCCGGGGTGCGGGGGACTTCTACAATGAGCAGTACTTC. Its translation is CASSSRGAGDFYNEQYF.

This chain connects TRBV6-5 to TRBJ1-4; D is uncertain. This CDR3 has 14 residues. CDR1 and CDR2 from the germline V gene are MNHEY and SVGAGI. V dropped 7 bases and J dropped 7 bases, with 16 bases sitting between them. CDR3 in DNA: TGTGCCAGCAATTCTGAGCTAAAGGGTGAAAAACTGTTTTTT. Translation: CASNSELKGEKLFF.

The chain links TRBV5-1 to TRBJ2-3; tentatively, D is TRBD1 or TRBD2 (5 bases each). This CDR3 has 13 residues. CDR1 and CDR2 from the germline V gene are SGHRS and YFSETQ. The V end lost 5 bases, the J end lost 4 bases, and 11 bases lay between the germline ends. CDR3 in amino acids: CASRGDGADTQYF. Written as DNA, the CDR3 is TGCGCCAGCAGGGGGGACGGCGCAGATACGCAGTATTTT. Drawing the rest from reference TRBV5-1 and TRBJ2-3, the complete variable domain is KAGVTQTPRYLIKTRGQQVTLSCSPISGHRSVSWYQQTPGQGLQFLFEYFSETQRNKGNFPGRFSGRQFSNSRSEMNVSTLELGDSALYLCASRGDGADTQYFGPGTRLTVL.